This TCR beta chain is from a study of T cell responses to AZD1222 COVID-19 vaccine. Produced via immunoSEQ multiplex PCR; TCRdb's table is partial and in-frame only. The table has 40,000 to 60,000 clones, about 86% seen once. CDR1 MNHEY and CDR2 SMNVEV come from the germline V gene (reference sequence). Trimming at V came to 2 bases and at J to 5 bases, leaving 10 bases not matched to a gene. This CDR3 comprises 16 residues. Study conclusions and caveats: The breadth and depth of Spike-specific TCRs increased once two AZD1222 doses had been given. No day 14 peak samples; only post-peak repertoires were characterized. Clonal diversity was possibly underestimated; the donors were predominantly white British and more often female. Reportedly, nearly half of unique spike TCRs recognized epitopes outside B.1.351/B.1.1.7 mutations.

As to this clone: Antigen unknown.

Specimen: peripheral blood, collected 28 days after the second AZD1222 dose. The chain combines TRBV27 with TRBJ2-3, with 7 bases lining up with TRBD1. The clonotype originates from an adult who received the AZD1222 COVID-19 vaccine. In nucleotides, the CDR3 is TGTGCCAGCAGTTTACTGGGGACAGCCCTCAGAGATACGCAGTATTTT. Protein sequence: CASSLLGTALRDTQYF.